This TCR beta chain was profiled in a study of T cell responses to AZD1222 COVID-19 vaccine (dated by TCRdb to about 2021). Turning to the overall study: A total of 233 trial participants underwent TCR sequencing, of whom 207 received two doses of AZD1222 and some 26 received two doses of the MenACWY control vaccine. Enrollment into the trials was organized by age into subgroups of 18-55, 56-69 and 70-plus years, and those subgroups contained about 150, 27 and 61 TCR-sequenced participants, respectively. Findings and caveats that apply to the study as a whole: Vaccine-associated CD4 TCRs spanned the whole spike protein, with dominant responses in regions 160-218 and 743-854. Because no samples from the day 14 peak response were available, repertoires could be characterized only after the peak T cell response. Reportedly, close to half of the unique spike-specific TCRs recognized epitopes lying outside the regions that are mutated in the B.1.351 and B.1.1.7 variants. The 56-69-year group was small, and its depth increase did not reach significance, likely because of low power. Conclusions about previously exposed vaccinees are limited because only six or seven AZD1222 recipients were SARS-CoV-2 seropositive at baseline. Participants were mostly white British, with more females than males. The authors suggested clonal diversity may have been underestimated. Spike-specific TCR breadth and depth rose significantly after two AZD1222 doses compared with day 0 and with MenACWY recipients.

Reading the label with the study, this specimen's time point is: about 28 days (+/-7) after the second vaccine dose. AZD1222 recipients given second doses at about 4 weeks or at about 12 weeks were pooled, since spike-specific TCR depth and breadth were not found to differ between the two schedules. The vaccinee samples were drawn from two UK trials, COV001 and COV002, one of which was a single-blind randomized controlled phase 2/3 trial testing AZD1222 (ChAdOx1 nCoV-19) in healthy adults. Trial participant PBMC samples were collected at day 0 and day 28 after the second dose for TCRbeta chain sequencing. The CDR3 regions of human TCRbeta chains were subjected to immunosequencing. The study's own analysis went as follows. TCRs in the repertoires were matched against a reference library of SARS-CoV-2-specific TCRs that had been generated with the MIRA antigen-specificity platform. Breadth was defined as the fraction of unique TCRs that were SARS-CoV-2-associated. Depth was defined as the fraction of total T cells that were SARS-CoV-2-associated. Using the MIRA data, each spike-specific TCR was mapped to the spike region that the TCR reacts to and placed in a CD4 or CD8 class. Log10-transformed breadth and depth values were compared by one-way ANOVA with Sidak's multiple comparisons tests. TCRdb carries this immuneACCESS record with in-frame sequences only. Its versions omit some clonotypes, under half of them owing to an unresolved V gene in the studies checked, with the rest unexplained. V, J and clone size are those of that table, while D and trimming were read from the DNA. For this sample the table gives about 48,000 clones, of which about 89% were detected only once. Over 4% of the sample goes to the ten largest clones.

Details on this clone: Its antigen is currently not known. One base away there is no much larger clone; base qualities are not given.

Sequenced material: peripheral blood, taken 28 days after the second AZD1222 dose. This clonotype was obtained from an adult who received the AZD1222 COVID-19 vaccine.

The encoded CDR3 is CASSHQIPGLAGHEQYF. The DNA sequence reads TGTGCCAGCAGCCACCAAATCCCGGGACTAGCGGGACACGAGCAGTACTTC. Recombination connected TRBV16 to TRBJ2-7, with 13 middle bases fitting TRBD2. The germline V and J ends show losses of 3 bases and 5 bases respectively, and no gene match explains 10 bases of the junction. For CDR1 and CDR2, the germline V gene lists KGHSY and FQNENV. CDR3 length: 17 amino acids, cysteine to phenylalanine. The retained sequence is limited to the CDR3, 51 bases, with the frame set at the first base.